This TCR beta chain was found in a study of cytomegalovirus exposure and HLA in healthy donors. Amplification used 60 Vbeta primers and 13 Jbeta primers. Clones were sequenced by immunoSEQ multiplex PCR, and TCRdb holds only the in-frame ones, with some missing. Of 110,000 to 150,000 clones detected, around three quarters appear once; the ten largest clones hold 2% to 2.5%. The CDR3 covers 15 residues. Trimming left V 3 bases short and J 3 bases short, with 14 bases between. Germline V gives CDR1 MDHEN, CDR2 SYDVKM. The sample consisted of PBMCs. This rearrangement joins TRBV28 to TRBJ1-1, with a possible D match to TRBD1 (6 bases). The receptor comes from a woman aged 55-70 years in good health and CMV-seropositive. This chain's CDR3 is CASSFLGAPDTEAFF. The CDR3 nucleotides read TGTGCCAGCAGTTTTTTGGGGGCTCCAGACACTGAAGCTTTCTTT. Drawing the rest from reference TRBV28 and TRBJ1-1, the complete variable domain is DVKVTQSSRYLVKRTGEKVFLECVQDMDHENMFWYRQDPGLGLRLIYFSYDVKMKEKGDIPEGYSVSREKKERFSLILESASTNQTSMYLCASSFLGAPDTEAFFGQGTRLTVV.